This TCR beta chain derives from a study of blood T cells in healthy people across ages. Whole-study context: About one barcoded beta molecule per two T cells was captured by template switching.

The use of a sample-barcoded 5' primer and a J-beta primer mix characterized a second PCR of about 6 to 11 cycles. TCRdb reanalysed the 5' RACE reads using MiXCR and keeps one entry per CDR3 protein. The top ten hold 0.65% to 0.95% of the sample, which has over a million distinct CDR3 sequences, approximately 25% seen once. Every donor gave 9.5 to 10 milliliters of peripheral blood. This sample also appeared in a second study, on T cells of mothers and their children.

The sequence was collected from a girl aged 2-10 years in good health. Sample: blood.

CDR3 loop: CASSPPGQNGQMNQFF. The CDR3 nucleotides are TGTGCCAGCTCACCACCAGGACAGAATGGGCAAATGAACCAGTTCTTC. The gene calls are TRBV18 and TRBJ2-1; D possibly corresponds to TRBD1 (6 bases). Germline V gene data show CDR1 as KGHSH and CDR2 as LQKENI. The CDR3 extends over 16 amino acids. The ends were cut back, 0 bases at V and 13 bases at J, with 22 bases in the middle.